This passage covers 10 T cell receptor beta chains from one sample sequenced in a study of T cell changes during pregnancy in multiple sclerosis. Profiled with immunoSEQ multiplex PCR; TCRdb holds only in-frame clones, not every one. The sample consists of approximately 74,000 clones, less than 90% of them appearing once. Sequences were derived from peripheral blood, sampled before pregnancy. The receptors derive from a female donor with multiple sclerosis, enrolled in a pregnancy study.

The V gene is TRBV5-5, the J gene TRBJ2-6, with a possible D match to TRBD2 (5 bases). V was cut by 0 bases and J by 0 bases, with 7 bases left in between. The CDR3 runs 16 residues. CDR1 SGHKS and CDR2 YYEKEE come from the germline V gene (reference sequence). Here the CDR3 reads CASSLEGLSGANVLTF. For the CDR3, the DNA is TGTGCCAGCAGCTTGGAAGGACTCTCTGGGGCCAACGTCCTGACTTTC.

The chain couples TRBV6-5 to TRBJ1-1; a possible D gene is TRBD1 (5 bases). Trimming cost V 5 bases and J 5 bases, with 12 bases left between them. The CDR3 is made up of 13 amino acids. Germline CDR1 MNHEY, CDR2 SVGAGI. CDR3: CASSGPGNTEAFF. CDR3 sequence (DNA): TGTGCCAGCAGTGGACCAGGGAATACTGAAGCTTTCTTT.

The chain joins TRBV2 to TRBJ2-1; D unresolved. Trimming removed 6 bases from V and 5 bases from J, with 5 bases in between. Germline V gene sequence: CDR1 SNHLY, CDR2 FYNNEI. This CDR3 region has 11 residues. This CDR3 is CASRYHNEQFF. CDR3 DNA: TGTGCCAGCAGGTATCACAATGAGCAGTTCTTC.

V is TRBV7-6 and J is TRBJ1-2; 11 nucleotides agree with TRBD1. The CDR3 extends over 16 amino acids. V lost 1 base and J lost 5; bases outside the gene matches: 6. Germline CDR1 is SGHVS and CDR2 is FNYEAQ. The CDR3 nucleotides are TGTGCCAGCAGCTTAGAATTAGGGACAGGGGGATATGGCTACACCTTC. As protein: CASSLELGTGGYGYTF. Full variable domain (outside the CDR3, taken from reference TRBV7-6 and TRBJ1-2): GAGVSQSPRYKVTKRGQDVALRCDPISGHVSLYWYRQALGQGPEFLTYFNYEAQQDKSGLPNDRFSAERPEGSISTLTIQRTEQRDSAMYRCASSLELGTGGYGYTFGSGTRLTVV.

The CDR3 nucleotides are TGTGCCAGTAGTATACCAGGTGGGACTGAAGCTTTCTTT. As protein: CASSIPGGTEAFF. The gene calls are TRBV19 and TRBJ1-1; no definite D call. V was pared by 2 bases and J by 5 bases, with 9 bases between. The CDR3 runs to 13 residues. Germline assignment: CDR1 LNHDA and CDR2 SQIVND (reference sequence).

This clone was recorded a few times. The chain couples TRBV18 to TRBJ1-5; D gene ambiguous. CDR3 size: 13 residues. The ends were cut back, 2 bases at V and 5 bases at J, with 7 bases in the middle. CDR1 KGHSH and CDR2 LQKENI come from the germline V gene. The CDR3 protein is CASSPGEDQPQHF. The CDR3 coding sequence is TGTGCCAGCTCACCAGGGGAGGATCAGCCCCAGCATTTT.

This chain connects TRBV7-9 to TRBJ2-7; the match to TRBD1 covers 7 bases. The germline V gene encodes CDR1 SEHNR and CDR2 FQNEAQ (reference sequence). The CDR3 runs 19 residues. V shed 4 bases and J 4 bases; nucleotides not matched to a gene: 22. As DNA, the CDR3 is TGTGCCAGCAGCTCAACCCTTTTGGGACCGAGGGCCAGGGGGTACGAGCAGTACTTC. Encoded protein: CASSSTLLGPRARGYEQYF.

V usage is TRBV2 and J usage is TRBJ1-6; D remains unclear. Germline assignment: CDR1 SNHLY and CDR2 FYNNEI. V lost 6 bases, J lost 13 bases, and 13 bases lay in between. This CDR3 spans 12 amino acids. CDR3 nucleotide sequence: TGTGCCAGCAGGGAGGACGGGGTTCCCCTCCACTTT. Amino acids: CASREDGVPLHF.

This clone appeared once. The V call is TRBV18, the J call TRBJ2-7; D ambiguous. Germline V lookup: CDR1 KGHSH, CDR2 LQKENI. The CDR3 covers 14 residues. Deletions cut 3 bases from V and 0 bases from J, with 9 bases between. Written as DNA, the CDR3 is TGTGCCAGCTCACCCTTAGAGAGCTCCTACGAGCAGTACTTC. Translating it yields CASSPLESSYEQYF.

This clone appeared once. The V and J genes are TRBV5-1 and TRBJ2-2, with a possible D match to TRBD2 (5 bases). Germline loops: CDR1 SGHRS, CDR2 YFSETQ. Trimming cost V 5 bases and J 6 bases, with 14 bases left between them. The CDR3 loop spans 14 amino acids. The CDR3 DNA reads TGCGCCAGCAGGTTGCCTAGCCCAGCCGGGGAGCTGTTTTTT. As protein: CASRLPSPAGELFF.